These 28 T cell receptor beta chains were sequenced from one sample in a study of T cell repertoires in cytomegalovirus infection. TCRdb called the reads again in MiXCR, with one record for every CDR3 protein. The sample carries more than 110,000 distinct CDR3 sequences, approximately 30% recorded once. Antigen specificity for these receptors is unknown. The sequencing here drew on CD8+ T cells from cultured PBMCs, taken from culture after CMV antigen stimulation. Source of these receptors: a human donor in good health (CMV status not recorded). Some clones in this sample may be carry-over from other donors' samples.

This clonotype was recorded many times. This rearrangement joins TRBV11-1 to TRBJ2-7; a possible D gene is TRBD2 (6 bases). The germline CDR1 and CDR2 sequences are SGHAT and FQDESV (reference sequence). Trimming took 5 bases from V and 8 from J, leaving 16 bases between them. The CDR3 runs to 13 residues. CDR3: CASSPSEGFKQYF. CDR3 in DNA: TGTGCCAGCAGCCCATCGGAGGGGTTCAAGCAGTACTTC. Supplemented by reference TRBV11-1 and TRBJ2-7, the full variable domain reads EAEVAQSPRYKITEKSQAVAFWCDPISGHATLYWYRQILGQGPELLVQFQDESVVDDSQLPKDRFSAERLKGVDSTLKIQPAELGDSAMYLCASSPSEGFKQYFGPGTRLTVT.

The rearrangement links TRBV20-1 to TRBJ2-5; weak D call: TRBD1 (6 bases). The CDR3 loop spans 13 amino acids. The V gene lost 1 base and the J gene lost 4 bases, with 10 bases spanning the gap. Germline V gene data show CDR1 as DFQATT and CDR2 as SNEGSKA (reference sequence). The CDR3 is CSARALGGETQYF. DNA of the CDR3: TGCAGTGCTAGAGCCCTAGGGGGAGAGACCCAGTACTTC.

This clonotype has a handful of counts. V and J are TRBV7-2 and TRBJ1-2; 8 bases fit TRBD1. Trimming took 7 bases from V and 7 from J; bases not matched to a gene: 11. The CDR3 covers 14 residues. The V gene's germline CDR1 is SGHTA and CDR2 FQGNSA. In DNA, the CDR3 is TGTGCCAGCATCCCTGGCAGGGGGCTGGGTGGCTACACCTTC. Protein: CASIPGRGLGGYTF. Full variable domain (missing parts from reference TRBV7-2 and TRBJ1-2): GAGVSQSPSNKVTEKGKDVELRCDPISGHTALYWYRQSLGQGLEFLIYFQGNSAPDKSGLPSDRFSAERTGGSVSTLTIQRTQQEDSAVYLCASIPGRGLGGYTFGSGTRLTVV.

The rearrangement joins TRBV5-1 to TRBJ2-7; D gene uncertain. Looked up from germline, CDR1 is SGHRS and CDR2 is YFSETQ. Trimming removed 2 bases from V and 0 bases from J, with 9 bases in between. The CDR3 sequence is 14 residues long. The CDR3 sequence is CASSFVSDSYEQYF. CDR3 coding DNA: TGCGCCAGCAGCTTTGTTTCCGACTCCTACGAGCAGTACTTC.

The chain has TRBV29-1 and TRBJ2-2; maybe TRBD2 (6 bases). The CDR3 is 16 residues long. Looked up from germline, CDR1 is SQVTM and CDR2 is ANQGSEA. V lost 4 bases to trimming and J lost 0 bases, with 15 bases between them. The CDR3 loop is CSVGGQGGANTGELFF. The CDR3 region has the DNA TGCAGCGTTGGCGGGCAGGGAGGAGCGAACACCGGGGAGCTGTTTTTT.

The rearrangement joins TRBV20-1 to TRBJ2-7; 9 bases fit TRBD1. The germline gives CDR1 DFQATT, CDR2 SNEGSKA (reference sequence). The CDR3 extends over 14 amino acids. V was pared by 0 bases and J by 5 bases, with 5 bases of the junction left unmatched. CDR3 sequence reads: CSARDRTGVHEQYF. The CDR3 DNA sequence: TGCAGTGCTAGAGATCGGACAGGGGTCCACGAGCAGTACTTC.

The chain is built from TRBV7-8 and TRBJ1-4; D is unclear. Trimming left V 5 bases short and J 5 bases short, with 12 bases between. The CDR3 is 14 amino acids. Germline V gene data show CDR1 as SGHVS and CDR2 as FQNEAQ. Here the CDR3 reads CASSQENLNEKLFF. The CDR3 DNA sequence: TGTGCCAGCAGCCAAGAAAACCTGAATGAAAAACTGTTTTTT.

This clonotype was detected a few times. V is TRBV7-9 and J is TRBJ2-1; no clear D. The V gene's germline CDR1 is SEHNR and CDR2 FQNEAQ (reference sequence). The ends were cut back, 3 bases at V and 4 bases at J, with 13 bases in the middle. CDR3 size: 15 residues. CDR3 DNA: TGTGCCAGCAGCTTTACGGTGTCTAAGTACAATGAGCAGTTCTTC. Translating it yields CASSFTVSKYNEQFF.

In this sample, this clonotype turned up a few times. The CDR3 nucleotides read TGTGCCAGCAGTTTAGCTTTAGAGACCCAGTACTTC. This translates into CASSLALETQYF. The V and J genes are TRBV12-3 or TRBV12-4 and TRBJ2-5; D is ambiguous. CDR3 length equals 12 residues. Trimming shortened V by 0 bases and J by 4 bases, and 3 bases separated the two germline ends.

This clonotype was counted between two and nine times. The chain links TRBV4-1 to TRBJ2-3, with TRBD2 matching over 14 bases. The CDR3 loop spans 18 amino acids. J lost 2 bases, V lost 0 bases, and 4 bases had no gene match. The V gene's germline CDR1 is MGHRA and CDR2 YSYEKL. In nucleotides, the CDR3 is TGCGCCAGCAGCCAAGATCGGACTAGCGGGGGGCCCACAGATACGCAGTATTTT. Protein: CASSQDRTSGGPTDTQYF.

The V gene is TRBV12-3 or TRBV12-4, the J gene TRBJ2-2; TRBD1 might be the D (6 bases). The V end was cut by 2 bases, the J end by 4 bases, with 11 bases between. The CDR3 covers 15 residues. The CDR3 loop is CASSLPGATTGELFF. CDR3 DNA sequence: TGTGCCAGCAGTTTACCAGGGGCCACCACCGGGGAGCTGTTTTTT.

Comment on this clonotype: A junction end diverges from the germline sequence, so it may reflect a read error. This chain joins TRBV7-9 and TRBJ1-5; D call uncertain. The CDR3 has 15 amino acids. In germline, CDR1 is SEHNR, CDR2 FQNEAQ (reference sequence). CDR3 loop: CASSLEGGHNQHQHF. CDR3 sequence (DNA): TGTGCCAGCAGCTTAGAGGGCGGTCACAATCAGCACCAGCATTTT. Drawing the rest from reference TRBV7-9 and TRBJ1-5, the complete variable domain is DTGVSQNPRHKITKRGQNVTFRCDPISEHNRLYWYRQTLGQGPEFLTYFQNEAQLEKSRLLSDRFSAERPKGSFSTLEIQRTEQGDSAMYLCASSLEGGHNQHQHFGDGTRLSIL.

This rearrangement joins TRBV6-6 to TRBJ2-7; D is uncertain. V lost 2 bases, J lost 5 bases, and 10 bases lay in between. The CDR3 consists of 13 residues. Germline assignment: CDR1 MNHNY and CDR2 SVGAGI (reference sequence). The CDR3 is CASSYEIQDEQYF. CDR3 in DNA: TGTGCCAGCAGTTACGAAATTCAGGACGAGCAGTACTTC.

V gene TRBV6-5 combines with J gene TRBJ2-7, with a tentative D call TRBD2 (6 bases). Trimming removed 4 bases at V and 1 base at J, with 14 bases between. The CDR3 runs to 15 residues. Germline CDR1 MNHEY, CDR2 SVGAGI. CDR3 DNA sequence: TGTGCCAGCAGTTTCGATACCGGGAGATCCTACGAGCAGTACTTC. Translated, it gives CASSFDTGRSYEQYF.

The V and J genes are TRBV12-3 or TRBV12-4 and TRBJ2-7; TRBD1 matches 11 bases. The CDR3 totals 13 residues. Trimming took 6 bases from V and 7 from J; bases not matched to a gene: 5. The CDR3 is CASRGQGAVEQYF. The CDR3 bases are TGTGCCAGCAGAGGACAGGGGGCGGTTGAGCAGTACTTC.

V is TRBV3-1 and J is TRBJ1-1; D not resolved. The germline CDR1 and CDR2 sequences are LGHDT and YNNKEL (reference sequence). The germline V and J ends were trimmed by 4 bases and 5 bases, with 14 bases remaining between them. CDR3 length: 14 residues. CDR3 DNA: TGTGCCAGCAGCCCCGGAAAACGAGGGACTGAAGCTTTCTTT. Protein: CASSPGKRGTEAFF.

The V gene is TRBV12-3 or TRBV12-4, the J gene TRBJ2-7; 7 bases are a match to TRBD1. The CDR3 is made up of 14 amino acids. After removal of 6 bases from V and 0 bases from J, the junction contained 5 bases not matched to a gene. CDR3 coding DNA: TGTGCCAGCAGCCGAGACAGGGCCTCCTACGAGCAGTACTTC. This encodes CASSRDRASYEQYF.

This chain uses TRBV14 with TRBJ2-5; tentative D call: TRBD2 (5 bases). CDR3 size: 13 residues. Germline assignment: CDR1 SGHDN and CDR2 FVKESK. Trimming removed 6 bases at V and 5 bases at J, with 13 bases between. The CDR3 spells CASRRETEETQYF. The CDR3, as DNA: TGTGCCAGCAGGAGGGAGACGGAGGAGACCCAGTACTTC. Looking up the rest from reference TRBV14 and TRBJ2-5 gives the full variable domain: EAGVTQFPSHSVIEKGQTVTLRCDPISGHDNLYWYRRVMGKEIKFLLHFVKESKQDESGMPNNRFLAERTGGTYSTLKVQPAELEDSGVYFCASRRETEETQYFGPGTRLLVL.

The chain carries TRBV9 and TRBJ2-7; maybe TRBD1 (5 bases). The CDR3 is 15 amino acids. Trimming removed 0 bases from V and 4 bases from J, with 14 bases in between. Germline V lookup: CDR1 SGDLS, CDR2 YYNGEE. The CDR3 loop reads CASSVGRKGSYEQYF. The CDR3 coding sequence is TGTGCCAGCAGCGTAGGGAGAAAGGGGTCTTACGAGCAGTACTTC.

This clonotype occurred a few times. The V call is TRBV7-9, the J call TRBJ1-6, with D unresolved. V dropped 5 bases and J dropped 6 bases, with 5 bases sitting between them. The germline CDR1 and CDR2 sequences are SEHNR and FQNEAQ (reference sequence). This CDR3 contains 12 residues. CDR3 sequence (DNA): TGTGCCAGCAGCATGATTAATTCACCCCTCCACTTT. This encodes CASSMINSPLHF.

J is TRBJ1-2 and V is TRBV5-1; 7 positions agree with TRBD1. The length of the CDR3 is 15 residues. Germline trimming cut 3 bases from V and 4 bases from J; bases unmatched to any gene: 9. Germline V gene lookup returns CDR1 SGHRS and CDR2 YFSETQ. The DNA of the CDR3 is TGCGCCAGCAGCTACGCGGCAGGGACAGTCTATGGCTACACCTTC. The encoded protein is CASSYAAGTVYGYTF. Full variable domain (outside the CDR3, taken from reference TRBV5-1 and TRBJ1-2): KAGVTQTPRYLIKTRGQQVTLSCSPISGHRSVSWYQQTPGQGLQFLFEYFSETQRNKGNFPGRFSGRQFSNSRSEMNVSTLELGDSALYLCASSYAAGTVYGYTFGSGTRLTVV.

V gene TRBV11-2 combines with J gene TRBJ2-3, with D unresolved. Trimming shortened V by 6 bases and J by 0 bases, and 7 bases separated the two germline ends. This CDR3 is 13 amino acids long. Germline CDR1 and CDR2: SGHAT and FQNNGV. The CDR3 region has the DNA TGTGCCAGCAGTCGTAGGAGCACAGATACGCAGTATTTT. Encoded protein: CASSRRSTDTQYF.

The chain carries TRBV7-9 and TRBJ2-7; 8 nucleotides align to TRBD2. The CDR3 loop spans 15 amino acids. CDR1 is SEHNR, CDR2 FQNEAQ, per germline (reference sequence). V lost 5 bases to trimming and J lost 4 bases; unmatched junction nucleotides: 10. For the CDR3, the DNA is TGTGCCAGCAGCCCTCGGGGGCGGGGGGAATACGAGCAGTACTTC. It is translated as CASSPRGRGEYEQYF.

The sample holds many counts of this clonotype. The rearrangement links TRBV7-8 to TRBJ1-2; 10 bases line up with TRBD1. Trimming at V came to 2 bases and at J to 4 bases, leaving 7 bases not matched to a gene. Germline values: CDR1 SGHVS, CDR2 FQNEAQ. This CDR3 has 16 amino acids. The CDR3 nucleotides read TGTGCCAGCAGCTTACACGACAGGGGGCGCATCTATGGCTACACCTTC. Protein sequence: CASSLHDRGRIYGYTF.

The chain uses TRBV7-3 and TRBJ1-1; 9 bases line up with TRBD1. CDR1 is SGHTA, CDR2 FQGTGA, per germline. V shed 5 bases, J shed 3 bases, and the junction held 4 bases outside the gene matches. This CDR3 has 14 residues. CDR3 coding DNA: TGTGCCAGCAGCGGGACAGGGTGGGACACTGAAGCTTTCTTT. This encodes CASSGTGWDTEAFF.

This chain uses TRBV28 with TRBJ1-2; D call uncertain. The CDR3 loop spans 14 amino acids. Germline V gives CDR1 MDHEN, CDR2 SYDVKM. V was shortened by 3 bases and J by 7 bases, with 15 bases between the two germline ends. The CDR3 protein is CASSFAAAGGGYTF. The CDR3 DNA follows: TGTGCCAGCAGTTTCGCGGCAGCCGGTGGTGGCTACACCTTC.

CDR3 amino acids: CASSPQGVTTEAFF. The CDR3 region has the DNA TGTGCCAGCAGCCCTCAGGGGGTGACCACTGAAGCTTTCTTT. V is TRBV7-9 and J is TRBJ1-1; 7 bases match TRBD1. Germline V lookup: CDR1 SEHNR, CDR2 FQNEAQ (reference sequence). The V segment lost 5 bases and the J segment 4 bases; nucleotides outside the gene matches: 7. The CDR3 has 14 residues.

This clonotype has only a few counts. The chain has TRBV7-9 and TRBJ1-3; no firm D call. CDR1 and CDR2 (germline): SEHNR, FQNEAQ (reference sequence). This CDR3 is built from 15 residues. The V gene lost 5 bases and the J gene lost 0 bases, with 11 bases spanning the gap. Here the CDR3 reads CASSPLETSGNTIYF. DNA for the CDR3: TGTGCCAGCAGCCCATTGGAGACCTCTGGAAACACCATATATTTT. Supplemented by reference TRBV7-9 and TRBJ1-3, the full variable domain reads DTGVSQNPRHKITKRGQNVTFRCDPISEHNRLYWYRQTLGQGPEFLTYFQNEAQLEKSRLLSDRFSAERPKGSFSTLEIQRTEQGDSAMYLCASSPLETSGNTIYFGEGSWLTVV.